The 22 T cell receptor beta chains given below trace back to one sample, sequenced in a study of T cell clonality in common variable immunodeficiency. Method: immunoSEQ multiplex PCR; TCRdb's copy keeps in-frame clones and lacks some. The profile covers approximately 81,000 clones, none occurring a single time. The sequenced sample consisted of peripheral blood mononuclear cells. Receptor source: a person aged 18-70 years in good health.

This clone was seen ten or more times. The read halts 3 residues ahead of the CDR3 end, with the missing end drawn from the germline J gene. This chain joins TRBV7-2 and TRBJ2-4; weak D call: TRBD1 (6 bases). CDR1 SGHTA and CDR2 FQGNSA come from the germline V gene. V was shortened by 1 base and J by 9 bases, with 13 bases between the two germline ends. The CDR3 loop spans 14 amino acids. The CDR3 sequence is CASSLGPGAGIQYF. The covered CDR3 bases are TGTGCCAGCAGCTTAGGTCCAGGGGCCGGCATT.

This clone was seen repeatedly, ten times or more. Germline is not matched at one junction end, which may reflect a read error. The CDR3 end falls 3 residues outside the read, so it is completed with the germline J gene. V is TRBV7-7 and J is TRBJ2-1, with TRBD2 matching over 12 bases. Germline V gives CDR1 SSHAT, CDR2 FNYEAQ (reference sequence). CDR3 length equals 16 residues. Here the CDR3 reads CASSLAGTSGYNEQFF. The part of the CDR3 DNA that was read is TGTGCTAGCAGCTTAGCTGGGACTAGCGGGTACAATGAG.

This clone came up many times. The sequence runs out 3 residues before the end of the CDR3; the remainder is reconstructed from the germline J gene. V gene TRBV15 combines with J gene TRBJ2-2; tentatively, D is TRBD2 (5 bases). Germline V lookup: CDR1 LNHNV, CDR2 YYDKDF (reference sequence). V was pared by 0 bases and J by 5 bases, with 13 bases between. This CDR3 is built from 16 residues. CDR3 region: CATSRDPGGRTGELFF. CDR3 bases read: TGTGCCACCAGCAGAGACCCTGGCGGGCGGACCGGGGAG.

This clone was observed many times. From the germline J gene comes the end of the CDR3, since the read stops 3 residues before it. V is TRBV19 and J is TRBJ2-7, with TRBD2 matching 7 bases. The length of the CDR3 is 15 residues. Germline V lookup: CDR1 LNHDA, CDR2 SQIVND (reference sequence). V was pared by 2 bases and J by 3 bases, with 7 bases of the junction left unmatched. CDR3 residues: CASSIQRGSNYEQYF. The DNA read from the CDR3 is TGTGCCAGTAGTATACAGCGGGGCAGTAACTACGAG.

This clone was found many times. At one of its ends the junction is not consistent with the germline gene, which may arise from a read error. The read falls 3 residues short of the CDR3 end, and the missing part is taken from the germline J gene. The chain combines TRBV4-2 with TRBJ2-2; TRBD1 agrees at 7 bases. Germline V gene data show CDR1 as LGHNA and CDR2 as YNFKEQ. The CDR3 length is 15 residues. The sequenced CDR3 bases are TGCGCCAGCAGCCAATGGGGACAGAAGGCCGGGGAG. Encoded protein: CASSQWGQKAGE. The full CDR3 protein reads CASSQWGQKAGELFF.

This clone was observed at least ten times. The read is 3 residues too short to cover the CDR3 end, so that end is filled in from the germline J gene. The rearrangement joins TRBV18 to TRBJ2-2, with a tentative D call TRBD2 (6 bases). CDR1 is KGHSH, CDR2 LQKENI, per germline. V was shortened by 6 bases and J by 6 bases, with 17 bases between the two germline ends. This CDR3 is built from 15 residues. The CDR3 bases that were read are TGTGCCAGCTCTAACAGCTATAGCGGCGCCGGGGAG. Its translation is CASSNSYSGAGE. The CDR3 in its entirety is CASSNSYSGAGELFF.

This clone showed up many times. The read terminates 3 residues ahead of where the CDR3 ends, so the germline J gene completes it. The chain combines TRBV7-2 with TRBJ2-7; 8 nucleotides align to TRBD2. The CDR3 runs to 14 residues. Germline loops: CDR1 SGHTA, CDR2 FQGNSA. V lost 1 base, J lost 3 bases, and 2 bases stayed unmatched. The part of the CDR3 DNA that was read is TGTGCCAGCAGCTTAGAGGCGGGGGGCTACGAG. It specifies CASSLEAGGYE. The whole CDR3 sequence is CASSLEAGGYEQYF. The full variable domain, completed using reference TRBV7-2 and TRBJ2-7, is GAGVSQSPSNKVTEKGKDVELRCDPISGHTALYWYRQSLGQGLEFLIYFQGNSAPDKSGLPSDRFSAERTGGSVSTLTIQRTQQEDSAVYLCASSLEAGGYEQYFGPGTRLTVT.

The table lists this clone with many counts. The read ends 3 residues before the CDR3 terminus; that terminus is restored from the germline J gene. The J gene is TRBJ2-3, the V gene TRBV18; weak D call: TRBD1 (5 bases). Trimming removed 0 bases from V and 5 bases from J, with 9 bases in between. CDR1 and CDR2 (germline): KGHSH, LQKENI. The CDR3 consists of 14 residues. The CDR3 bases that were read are TGTGCCAGCTCACCACCCTGGGGCGAAGATACG. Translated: CASSPPWGEDT. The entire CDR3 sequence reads CASSPPWGEDTQYF.

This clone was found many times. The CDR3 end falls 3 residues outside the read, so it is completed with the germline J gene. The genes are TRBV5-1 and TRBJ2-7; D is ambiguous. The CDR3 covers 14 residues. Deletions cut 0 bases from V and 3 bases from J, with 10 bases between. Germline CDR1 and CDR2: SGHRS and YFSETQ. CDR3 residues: CASSLDPRSYEQYF. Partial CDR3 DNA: TGCGCCAGCAGCTTGGATCCTAGGAGCTACGAG. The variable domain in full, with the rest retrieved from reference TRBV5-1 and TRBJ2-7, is KAGVTQTPRYLIKTRGQQVTLSCSPISGHRSVSWYQQTPGQGLQFLFEYFSETQRNKGNFPGRFSGRQFSNSRSEMNVSTLELGDSALYLCASSLDPRSYEQYFGPGTRLTVT.

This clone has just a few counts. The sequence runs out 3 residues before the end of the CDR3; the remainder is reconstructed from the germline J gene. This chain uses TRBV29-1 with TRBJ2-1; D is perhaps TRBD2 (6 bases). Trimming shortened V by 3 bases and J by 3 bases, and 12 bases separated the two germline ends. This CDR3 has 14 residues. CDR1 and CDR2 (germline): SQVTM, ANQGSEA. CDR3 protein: CSVEPGGLYNEQFF. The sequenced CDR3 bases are TGCAGCGTTGAGCCCGGGGGACTCTACAATGAG.

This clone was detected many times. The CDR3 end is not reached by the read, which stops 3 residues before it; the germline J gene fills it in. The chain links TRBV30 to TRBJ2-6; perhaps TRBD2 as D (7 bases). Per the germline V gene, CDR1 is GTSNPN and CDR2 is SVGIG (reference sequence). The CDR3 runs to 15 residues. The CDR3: CAVGGDLSGANVLTF. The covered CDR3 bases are TGTGCTGTAGGGGGGGATCTTTCTGGGGCCAACGTC.

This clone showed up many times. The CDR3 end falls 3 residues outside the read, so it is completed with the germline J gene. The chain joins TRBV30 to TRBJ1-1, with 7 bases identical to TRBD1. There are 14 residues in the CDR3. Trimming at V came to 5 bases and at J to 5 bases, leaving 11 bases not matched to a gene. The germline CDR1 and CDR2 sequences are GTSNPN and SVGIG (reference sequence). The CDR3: CAWDLQGIGTEAFF. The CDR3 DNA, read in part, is TGTGCCTGGGATTTACAGGGGATCGGGACTGAA.

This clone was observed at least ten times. CDR3 DNA (partial): TGTGCCAGCAGTTACGTCGAACTAGCGGATTACAATGAG. It encodes CASSYVELADYNE. The entire CDR3 sequence reads CASSYVELADYNEQFF. The rearrangement links TRBV6-7 to TRBJ2-1; 8 bases are shared with TRBD2. The observed sequence ends 3 residues before the CDR3 terminus, with the missing tail filled in from the germline J gene. TRBV6-7 qualifies as an ORF whose function is uncertain. The junction had 7 bases not matched to a gene; V was cut back by 2 bases and J by 4 bases. The CDR3 contains 16 residues.

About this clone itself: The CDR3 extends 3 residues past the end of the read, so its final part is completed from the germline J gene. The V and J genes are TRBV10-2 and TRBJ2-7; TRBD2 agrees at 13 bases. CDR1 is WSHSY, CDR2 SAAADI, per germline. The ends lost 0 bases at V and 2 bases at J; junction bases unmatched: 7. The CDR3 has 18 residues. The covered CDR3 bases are TGCGCCAGCAGTGAGTCCGGACTAGCGGGAGTTGGCACCTACGAG. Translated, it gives CASSESGLAGVGTYE. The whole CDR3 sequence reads CASSESGLAGVGTYEQYF.

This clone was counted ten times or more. CDR3 bases read: TGTGCCAGTAGTATAGGGGTAGGGGGCGGTCAGCCC. Translating gives CASSIGVGGGQP. The whole CDR3 region reads CASSIGVGGGQPQHF. J is TRBJ1-5 and V is TRBV19; 7 bases align to TRBD1. The sequenced fragment ends 3 residues before the CDR3 boundary, so the rest is inferred from the germline J gene. Germline CDR1 reads LNHDA; CDR2 reads SQIVND (reference sequence). Losses at the gene ends were 1 base for V and 6 bases for J; bases not matched to a gene: 6. The CDR3 is 15 residues long.

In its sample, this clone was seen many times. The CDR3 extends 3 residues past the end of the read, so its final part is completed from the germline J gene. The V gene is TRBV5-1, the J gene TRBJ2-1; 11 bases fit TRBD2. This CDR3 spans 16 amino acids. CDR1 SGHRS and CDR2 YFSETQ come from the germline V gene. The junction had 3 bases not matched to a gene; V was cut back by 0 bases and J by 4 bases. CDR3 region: CASSLVGTSGYNEQFF. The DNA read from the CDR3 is TGCGCCAGCAGCTTGGTAGGGACTAGCGGATACAATGAG.

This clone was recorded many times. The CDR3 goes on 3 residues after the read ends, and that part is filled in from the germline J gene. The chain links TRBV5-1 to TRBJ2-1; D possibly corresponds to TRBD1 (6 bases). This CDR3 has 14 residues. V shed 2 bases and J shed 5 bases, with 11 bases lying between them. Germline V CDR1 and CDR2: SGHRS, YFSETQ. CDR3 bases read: TGCGCCAGCAGCTTAGGCCAGGGGAACAATGAG. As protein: CASSLGQGNNE. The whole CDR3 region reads CASSLGQGNNEQFF.

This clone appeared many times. The CDR3 protein is CASSVDAGPYEAFF. The covered CDR3 bases are TGTGCCAGCAGTGTTGATGCAGGTCCCTATGAA. The chain couples TRBV6-1 to TRBJ1-1; no clear D gene. The CDR3 end is not reached by the read, which stops 3 residues before it; the germline J gene fills it in. The V end lost 4 bases, the J end lost 7 bases, and 16 bases lay between the germline ends. This CDR3 is built from 14 residues. Germline V lookup: CDR1 MNHNS, CDR2 SASEGT.

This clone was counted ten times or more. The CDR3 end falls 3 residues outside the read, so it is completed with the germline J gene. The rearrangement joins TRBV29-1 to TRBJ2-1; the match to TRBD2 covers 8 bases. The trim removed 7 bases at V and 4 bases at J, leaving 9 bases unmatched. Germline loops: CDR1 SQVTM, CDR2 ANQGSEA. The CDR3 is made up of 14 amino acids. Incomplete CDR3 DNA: TGCAGCGCTGTGAGGAGCGGGGGTTACAATGAG. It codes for CSAVRSGGYNE. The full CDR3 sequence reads CSAVRSGGYNEQFF.

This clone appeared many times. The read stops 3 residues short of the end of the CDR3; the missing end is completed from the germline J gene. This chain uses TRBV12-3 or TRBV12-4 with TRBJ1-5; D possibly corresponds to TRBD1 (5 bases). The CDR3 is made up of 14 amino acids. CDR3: CASSEGRSGSPQHF. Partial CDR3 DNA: TGTGCCAGCAGTGAGGGGCGGTCCGGCAGCCCC.

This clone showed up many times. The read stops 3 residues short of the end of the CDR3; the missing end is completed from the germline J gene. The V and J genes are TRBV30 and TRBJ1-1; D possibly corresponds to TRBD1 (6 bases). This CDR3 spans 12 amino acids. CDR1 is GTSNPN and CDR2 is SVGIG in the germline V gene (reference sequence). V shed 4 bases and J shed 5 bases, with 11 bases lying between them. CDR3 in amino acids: CAWNGGGTEAFF. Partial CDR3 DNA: TGTGCCTGGAATGGGGGCGGTACTGAA.

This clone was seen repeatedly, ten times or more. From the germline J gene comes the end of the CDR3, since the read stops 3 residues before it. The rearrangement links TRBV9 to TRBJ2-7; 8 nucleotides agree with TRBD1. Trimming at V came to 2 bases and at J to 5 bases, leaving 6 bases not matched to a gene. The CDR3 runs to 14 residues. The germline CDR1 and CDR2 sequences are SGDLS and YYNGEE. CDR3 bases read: TGTGCCAGCAGCGTGACAGGGGAAAGCAACGAG. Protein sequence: CASSVTGESNE. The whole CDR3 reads CASSVTGESNEQYF.